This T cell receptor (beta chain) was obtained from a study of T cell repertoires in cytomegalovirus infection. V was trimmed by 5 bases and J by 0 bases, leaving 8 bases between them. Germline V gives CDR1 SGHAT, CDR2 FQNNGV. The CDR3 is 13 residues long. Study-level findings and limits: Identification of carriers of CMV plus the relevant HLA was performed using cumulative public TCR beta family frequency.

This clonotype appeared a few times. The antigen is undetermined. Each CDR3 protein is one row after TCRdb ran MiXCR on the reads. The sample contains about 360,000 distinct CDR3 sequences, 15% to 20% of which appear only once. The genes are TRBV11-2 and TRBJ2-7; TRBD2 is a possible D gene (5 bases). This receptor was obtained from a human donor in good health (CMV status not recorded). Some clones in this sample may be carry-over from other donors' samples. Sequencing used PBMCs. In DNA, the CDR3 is TGTGCCAGCAGCGACGGGAACTCCTACGAGCAGTACTTC. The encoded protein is CASSDGNSYEQYF.